This entry is about one TCR beta chain. This entry is derived from a study of shared clonotypes between healthy human individuals. The authors distributed each subset's genomic DNA evenly over several immunoSEQ plates. Sorted-subset replicate PCR reactions contained 150 to 200 ng DNA, corresponding to about 30,000 T cell genomes. The data were produced by immunoSEQ multiplex PCR, yet TCRdb's version contains in-frame clones alone and is incomplete. The sample has 2 million to 2.5 million clones; 95% are singletons. CDR3 length: 15 residues. CDR1 is SGHRS and CDR2 is YFSETQ in the germline V gene. Trimming shortened V by 4 bases and J by 1 base, and 9 bases separated the two germline ends.

Source material: naive CD4+ T cells sorted from blood. The subset is: CD45RA+ positively selected. The genes are TRBV5-1 and TRBJ2-6; D remains ambiguous. The receptor was isolated from a man between 18 and 35 years old in good health. The CDR3 protein is CASSNGRSGANVLTF. CDR3 bases: TGCGCCAGCAGCAACGGGCGGTCTGGGGCCAACGTCCTGACTTTC.